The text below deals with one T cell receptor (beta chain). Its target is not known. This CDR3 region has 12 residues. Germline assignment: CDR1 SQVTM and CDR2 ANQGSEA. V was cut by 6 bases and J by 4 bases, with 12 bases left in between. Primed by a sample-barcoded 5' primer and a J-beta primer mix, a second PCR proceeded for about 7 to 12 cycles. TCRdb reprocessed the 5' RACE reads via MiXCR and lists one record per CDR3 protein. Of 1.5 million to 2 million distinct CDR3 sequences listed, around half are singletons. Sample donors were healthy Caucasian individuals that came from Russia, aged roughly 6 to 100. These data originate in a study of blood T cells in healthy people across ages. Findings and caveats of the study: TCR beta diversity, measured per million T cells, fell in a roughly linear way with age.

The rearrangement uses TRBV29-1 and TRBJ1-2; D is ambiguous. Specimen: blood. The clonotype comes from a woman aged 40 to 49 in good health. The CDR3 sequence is CSVLGPVYGYTF. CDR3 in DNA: TGCAGCGTCCTTGGGCCAGTCTATGGCTACACCTTC.